This is a list of T cell receptor beta chains from one sample in a study of cytotoxic CD8 clonotypes in ibrutinib-treated CLL. The protocol was immunoSEQ multiplex PCR, while the TCRdb copy is restricted to in-frame clones and leaves out a portion. The table has 200,000 to 250,000 clones, roughly 65% seen once. This specimen was PBMCs, taken after 12 months of ibrutinib treatment. The receptors come from a human donor with chronic lymphocytic leukemia. CDR3s include the opening cysteine and the closing phenylalanine or tryptophan. D genes are given only for firm matches. Clone size is not always given. Where it is, it says once, few, many or a class for expanded clones.

j_gene: TRBJ2-1; v_gene: TRBV5-1; d_gene: TRBD2; abundance: NA; CDR3aa: CASSSSGASRYNEQFF; CDR3nt: TGCGCCAGCAGTTCTAGCGGGGCTTCGCGCTACAATGAGCAGTTCTTC
j_gene: TRBJ2-3; v_gene: TRBV5-5; d_gene: TRBD2; abundance: NA; CDR3aa: CASSLRGGSTDTQYF; CDR3nt: TGTGCCAGCAGCCTCCGGGGGGGTAGCACAGATACGCAGTATTTT
j_gene: TRBJ2-7; v_gene: TRBV9; d_gene: TRBD2; abundance: NA; CDR3aa: CASSTLAGVDEQYF; CDR3nt: TGTGCCAGCAGCACACTAGCGGGAGTGGATGAGCAGTACTTC
j_gene: TRBJ1-5; v_gene: TRBV30; d_gene: NA; abundance: few; CDR3aa: CAWSRTVGQPQHF; CDR3nt: TGTGCCTGGAGTCGGACAGTTGGTCAGCCCCAGCATTTT
j_gene: TRBJ2-1; v_gene: TRBV5-1; d_gene: NA; abundance: NA; CDR3aa: CASSPRDSRNEQFF; CDR3nt: TGCGCCAGCAGCCCGCGGGACTCACGAAATGAGCAGTTCTTC
j_gene: TRBJ1-2; v_gene: TRBV28; d_gene: NA; abundance: NA; CDR3aa: CASSSRWSGGYTF; CDR3nt: TGTGCCAGCAGTTCCCGTTGGTCTGGAGGCTACACCTTC
j_gene: TRBJ1-1; v_gene: TRBV6-5; d_gene: TRBD1; abundance: NA; CDR3aa: CASSQTGPRGAFF; CDR3nt: TGTGCCAGCAGTCAGACAGGGCCAAGGGGGGCTTTCTTT
j_gene: TRBJ1-2; v_gene: TRBV13; d_gene: NA; abundance: NA; CDR3aa: CASSFRERNGYTF; CDR3nt: TGTGCCAGCAGCTTCAGGGAAAGGAATGGCTACACCTTC
j_gene: TRBJ1-1; v_gene: TRBV29-1; d_gene: NA; abundance: NA; CDR3aa: CSVVPLAGTEAFF; CDR3nt: TGCAGCGTTGTACCTTTGGCGGGGACTGAAGCTTTCTTT
j_gene: TRBJ1-4; v_gene: TRBV7-9; d_gene: TRBD1; abundance: once; CDR3aa: CASSLATGREKLFF; CDR3nt: TGTGCCAGCAGCTTAGCGACAGGGAGGGAAAAACTGTTTTTT
j_gene: TRBJ2-3; v_gene: TRBV7-6; d_gene: TRBD2; abundance: NA; CDR3aa: CASSSSLAGVESPDTQYF; CDR3nt: TGTGCCAGCAGCTCCTCATTAGCGGGAGTTGAATCCCCAGATACGCAGTATTTT
j_gene: TRBJ2-3; v_gene: TRBV19; d_gene: TRBD2; abundance: NA; CDR3aa: CASSMAGTIAGDTQYF; CDR3nt: TGTGCCAGTAGTATGGCCGGGACCATAGCGGGGGATACGCAGTATTTT
j_gene: TRBJ1-5; v_gene: TRBV28; d_gene: NA; abundance: NA; CDR3aa: CASSLFNQPQHF; CDR3nt: TGTGCCAGCAGCCTATTTAATCAGCCCCAGCATTTT
j_gene: TRBJ2-7; v_gene: TRBV5-1; d_gene: TRBD2; abundance: NA; CDR3aa: CASTLSPGLAGDEQYF; CDR3nt: TGCGCCAGCACCCTCTCCCCTGGACTAGCGGGAGACGAGCAGTACTTC